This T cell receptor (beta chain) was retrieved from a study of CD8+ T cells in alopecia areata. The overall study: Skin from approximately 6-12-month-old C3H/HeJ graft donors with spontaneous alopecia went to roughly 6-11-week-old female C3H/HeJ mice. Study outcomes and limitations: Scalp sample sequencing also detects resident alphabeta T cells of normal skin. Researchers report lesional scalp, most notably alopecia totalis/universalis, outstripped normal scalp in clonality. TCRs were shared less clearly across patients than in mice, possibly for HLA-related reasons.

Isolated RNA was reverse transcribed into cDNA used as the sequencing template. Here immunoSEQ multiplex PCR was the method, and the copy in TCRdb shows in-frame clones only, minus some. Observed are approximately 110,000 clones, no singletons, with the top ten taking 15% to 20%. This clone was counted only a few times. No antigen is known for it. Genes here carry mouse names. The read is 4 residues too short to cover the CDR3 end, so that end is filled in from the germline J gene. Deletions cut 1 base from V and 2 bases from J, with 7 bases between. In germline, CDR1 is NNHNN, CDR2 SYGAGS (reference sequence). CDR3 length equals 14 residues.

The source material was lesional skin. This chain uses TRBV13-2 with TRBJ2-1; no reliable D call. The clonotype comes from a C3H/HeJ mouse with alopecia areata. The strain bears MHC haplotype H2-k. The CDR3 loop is CASGDNQDYAEQFF. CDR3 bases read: TGTGCCAGCGGTGATAATCAGGACTATGCT.